This entry lists 14 T cell receptor beta chains sequenced from one sample in a study of T cell responses to AZD1222 COVID-19 vaccine. Some clones are missing from TCRdb's copy, which holds only in-frame ones; the method was immunoSEQ multiplex PCR. The data show around 110,000 clones, 80% to 90% seen once. Sequences were derived from peripheral blood, sampled on day 0 of MenACWY control vaccination. The receptors shown here come from an adult in good health.

The table lists this clone with a count of one. The chain combines TRBV9 with TRBJ1-2, with D possibly TRBD1 on 5 matching bases. The CDR3 consists of 15 residues. CDR1 SGDLS and CDR2 YYNGEE come from the germline V gene. Trimming pared 6 bases from V and 2 bases from J, leaving 17 bases between. CDR3 loop: CASTPGGNNNYGYTF. The CDR3 DNA reads TGTGCCAGCACCCCGGGGGGGAATAACAACTATGGCTACACCTTC.

The chain has TRBV6-5 and TRBJ1-4; 7 bases are a match to TRBD1. Germline V CDR1 and CDR2: MNHEY, SVGAGI. Losses at the gene ends were 2 bases for V and 5 bases for J; bases not matched to a gene: 8. CDR3 length: 16 residues. The CDR3 spells CASSYLRGGRNEKLFF. The CDR3 DNA reads as TGTGCCAGCAGTTACCTCAGGGGGGGACGAAATGAAAAACTGTTTTTT.

The chain employs TRBV5-1 and TRBJ1-1; TRBD1 matches at 8 bases. Per the germline V gene, CDR1 is SGHRS and CDR2 is YFSETQ. This CDR3 contains 16 residues. With 0 bases clipped from V and 1 base from J, the junction kept 5 bases outside the gene matches. CDR3 bases: TGCGCCAGCAGCTTGGCCGGGACAGGAAGGAACACTGAAGCTTTCTTT. The encoded protein is CASSLAGTGRNTEAFF.

The V and J genes are TRBV6-2 or TRBV6-3 and TRBJ1-1; 11 positions agree with TRBD1. Germline-derived CDR1 and CDR2 are MNHEY and SVGEGT. The CDR3 extends over 15 amino acids. V shed 2 bases, J shed 6 bases, and the junction held 5 bases outside the gene matches. In DNA, the CDR3 is TGTGCCAGCAGTTACATAGGACAGGGGGCGTCTGAAGCTTTCTTT. Translated: CASSYIGQGASEAFF.

In its sample, this clone was seen once. This rearrangement joins TRBV19 to TRBJ1-1; D is perhaps TRBD1 (5 bases). In germline, CDR1 is LNHDA, CDR2 SQIVND (reference sequence). V dropped 5 bases and J dropped 7 bases, with 11 bases sitting between them. The CDR3 is made up of 12 amino acids. CDR3 sequence: CASSSPGLEAFF. Here the CDR3 DNA reads TGTGCCAGTAGTTCGCCGGGACTTGAAGCTTTCTTT.

The CDR3 spells CASSLSGQGSYVYEQYF. CDR3 in DNA: TGTGCCAGCAGTTTAAGCGGACAGGGTAGCTATGTGTACGAGCAGTACTTC. The genes are TRBV27 and TRBJ2-7; 8 positions agree with TRBD1. Looked up from germline, CDR1 is MNHEY and CDR2 is SMNVEV (reference sequence). V lost 2 bases, J lost 4 bases, and 13 bases stayed unmatched. The CDR3 runs 17 residues.

The CDR3 DNA reads TGTGCCAGCAGCCCGTCAGACAGGTCGGATGAAAAACTGTTTTTT. Its translation: CASSPSDRSDEKLFF. The J gene is TRBJ1-4, the V gene TRBV4-2; D perhaps matches TRBD1 (6 bases). The CDR3 contains 15 residues. Deletions cut 4 bases from V and 6 bases from J, with 15 bases between. Germline V gives CDR1 LGHNA, CDR2 YNFKEQ.

The chain is built from TRBV4-1 and TRBJ2-1, with 7 bases lining up with TRBD1. Germline CDR1 is MGHRA and CDR2 is YSYEKL. J lost 5 bases, V lost 1 base, and 8 bases had no gene match. This CDR3 is 16 amino acids long. The DNA for the CDR3 is TGCGCCAGCAGCCAAGCCGACAGGGCTACCAACAATGAGCAGTTCTTC. As protein: CASSQADRATNNEQFF.

The chain links TRBV14 to TRBJ1-1; D is possibly TRBD1 (6 bases). This CDR3 has 16 residues. CDR1 and CDR2 (germline): SGHDN, FVKESK. V lost 2 bases and J lost 2, with 15 bases in between. The CDR3 nucleotides read TGTGCCAGCAGCCAAATGACAGGACTAATCAACACTGAAGCTTTCTTT. This codes for CASSQMTGLINTEAFF.

V and J are TRBV3-1 (or the pseudogene TRBV3-2) and TRBJ1-1; TRBD1 agrees at 9 bases. The CDR3 runs to 15 residues. Trimming at V came to 4 bases and at J to 2 bases, leaving 5 bases not matched to a gene. Germline V CDR1 and CDR2: LGHDT, YNNKEL (reference sequence). CDR3 nucleotides: TGTGCCAGCAGCCCGTGGACAGGGGACAACACTGAAGCTTTCTTT. Amino acids: CASSPWTGDNTEAFF.

The V call is TRBV4-2, the J call TRBJ1-5, with D perhaps matching TRBD1 (5 bases). The CDR3 runs to 15 residues. Looked up from germline, CDR1 is LGHNA and CDR2 is YNFKEQ. The V end lost 1 base, the J end lost 7 bases, and 14 bases lay between the germline ends. CDR3 protein: CASSQVSREGQPQHF. The CDR3 DNA reads TGTGCCAGCAGCCAAGTTTCCAGGGAGGGCCAGCCCCAGCATTTT.

The V gene is TRBV28, the J gene TRBJ1-6; 8 nucleotides match TRBD1. In germline, CDR1 is MDHEN, CDR2 SYDVKM. CDR3 length: 15 amino acids. The ends lost 4 bases at V and 7 bases at J; junction bases unmatched: 6. The CDR3: CASSSTGVKNSPLHF. The CDR3 DNA reads TGTGCCAGCAGTTCGACAGGGGTTAAAAATTCACCCCTCCACTTT.

The gene calls are TRBV6-5 and TRBJ2-1; no firm D call. Germline V gives CDR1 MNHEY, CDR2 SVGAGI. V was pared by 3 bases and J by 4 bases, with 10 bases between. This CDR3 is 14 amino acids long. The CDR3 region has the DNA TGTGCCAGCAGTTATTATGGCAGGTACAATGAGCAGTTCTTC. It is translated as CASSYYGRYNEQFF.

This clone was observed once. The chain couples TRBV28 to TRBJ2-1, with D hard to call. Trimming took 5 bases from V and 0 from J, leaving 8 bases between them. Per germline, CDR1 MDHEN and CDR2 SYDVKM. This CDR3 is built from 14 residues. The CDR3 loop is CASSPSASYNEQFF. CDR3 bases: TGTGCCAGCAGTCCTTCCGCCTCCTACAATGAGCAGTTCTTC.